This T cell receptor (beta chain) comes out of a study of cytomegalovirus exposure and HLA in healthy donors. Study-wide results and limits: Among the most significant clusters, several appeared linked to common viral pathogens in a later analysis. According to the study, roughly 160 TCR beta chains were cytomegalovirus-associated.

The PCR made use of 60 Vbeta and 13 Jbeta primers. Original handling: Later analysis identified tens of millions of unique TCR beta chains, about 10 million shared. Clones were read by immunoSEQ multiplex PCR, and TCRdb kept only the in-frame ones, dropping some. V, J and clone size are taken as reported in that table, and D and trimming were inferred from the DNA itself. The sample records 120,000 to 150,000 clones, more than 75% being singletons. Germline CDR1 and CDR2: MNHEY and SVGAGI. The V and J ends lost 3 bases and 5 bases, in that order; junction bases with no gene match: 9. This CDR3 is 16 amino acids long. In the case of this clone: The antigen remains undetermined.

This TCR was sampled from a man between 18 and 35 years old in good health and CMV-seronegative. Sequenced input: PBMCs. The chain uses TRBV6-5 and TRBJ2-3, with TRBD2 identical over 9 bases. Here the CDR3 DNA reads TGTGCCAGCAGTTATGGCGGGCGGGGGGGCATAGATACGCAGTATTTT. Its translation: CASSYGGRGGIDTQYF.